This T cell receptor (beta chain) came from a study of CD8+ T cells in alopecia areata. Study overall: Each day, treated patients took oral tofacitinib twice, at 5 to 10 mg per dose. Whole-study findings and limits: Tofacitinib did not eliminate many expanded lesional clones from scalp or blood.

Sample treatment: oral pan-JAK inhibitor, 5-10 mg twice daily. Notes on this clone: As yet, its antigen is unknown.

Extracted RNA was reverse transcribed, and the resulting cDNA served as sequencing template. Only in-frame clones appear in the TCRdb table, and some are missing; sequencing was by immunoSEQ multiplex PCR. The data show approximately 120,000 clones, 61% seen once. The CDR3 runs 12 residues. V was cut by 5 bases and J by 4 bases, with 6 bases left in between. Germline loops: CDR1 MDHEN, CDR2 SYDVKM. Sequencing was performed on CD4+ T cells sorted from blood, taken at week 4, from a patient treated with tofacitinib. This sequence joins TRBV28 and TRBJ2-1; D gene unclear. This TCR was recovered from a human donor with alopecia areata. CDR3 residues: CASSPQYNEQFF. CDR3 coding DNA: TGTGCCAGCAGTCCCCAGTACAATGAGCAGTTCTTC.